What follows are 7 T cell receptor beta chains derived from one specimen sequenced in a study of a mutant IDH1 vaccine in newly diagnosed glioma. What these receptors recognize is not known. The protocol was immunoSEQ multiplex PCR, while the TCRdb copy is restricted to in-frame clones and leaves out a portion. The sample shows 57,000 or so clones, 70% to 85% of them seen only once. Time point: week 11, during vaccination. The investigators gave 300 ug of mutant IDH1 20-mer peptide in each vaccine dose, together with topical imiquimod. The sample was PBMCs, taken from a glioma patient whose treatment included an IDH1 peptide vaccine. The receptors derive from a man under 40 with glioma.

The chain joins TRBV6-5 to TRBJ1-2; D not certain. CDR1 and CDR2 from the germline V gene are MNHEY and SVGAGI. The CDR3 sequence is 14 residues long. V gave up 0 bases and J gave up 4 bases, with 9 bases separating them. CDR3: CASSYSEGGYGYTF. The CDR3 coding sequence is TGTGCCAGCAGTTACTCGGAGGGCGGCTATGGCTACACCTTC.

The chain recombines TRBV4-2 with TRBJ1-2; possible D gene TRBD1, 6 bases. Germline CDR1 LGHNA, CDR2 YNFKEQ. Trimming took 1 base from V and 8 from J, leaving 20 bases between them. The CDR3 is made up of 16 amino acids. The CDR3 coding sequence is TGTGCCAGCAGCCAAGGTTTCGAACAGGGTTTAGGCGGCTACACCTTC. Protein sequence: CASSQGFEQGLGGYTF.

The chain uses TRBV29-1 and TRBJ2-2, with D perhaps matching TRBD1 or TRBD2 (5 bases each). V lost 5 bases and J 0 bases, leaving 10 bases between the germline ends. From germline, CDR1 is SQVTM and CDR2 ANQGSEA. The CDR3 has 14 residues. DNA of the CDR3: TGCAGCGTTCTCGGGACCGCGAACACCGGGGAGCTGTTTTTT. Its translation is CSVLGTANTGELFF.

V is TRBV7-8 and J is TRBJ1-1, with D possibly TRBD1 on 6 matching bases. Trimming cost V 2 bases and J 0 bases, with 16 bases left between them. Germline loops: CDR1 SGHVS, CDR2 FQNEAQ. The CDR3 runs to 17 residues. For the CDR3, the DNA is TGTGCCAGCAGCTTATCCGGGGGCGCGATCATGAACACTGAAGCTTTCTTT. Residues: CASSLSGGAIMNTEAFF.

This clone was seen a single time. The J gene is TRBJ1-2, the V gene TRBV16, with TRBD1 as a possible D gene (5 bases). CDR1 KGHSY and CDR2 FQNENV come from the germline V gene. CDR3 size: 17 residues. V lost 0 bases, J lost 0 bases, and 14 bases lay in between. The CDR3 DNA reads TGTGCCAGCAGCCAATCAGGGGTCGGAAAGTCTAACTATGGCTACACCTTC. Residues: CASSQSGVGKSNYGYTF. The entire variable domain, with the rest obtained from reference TRBV16 and TRBJ1-2, is as follows: GEEVAQTPKHLVRGEGQKAKLYCAPIKGHSYVFWYQQVLKNEFKFLISFQNENVFDETGMPKERFSAKCLPNSPCSLEIQATKLEDSAVYFCASSQSGVGKSNYGYTFGSGTRLTVV.

The chain links TRBV9 to TRBJ1-2; D gene uncertain. The CDR3 runs to 17 residues. Germline loops: CDR1 SGDLS, CDR2 YYNGEE. V lost 0 bases to trimming and J lost 8 bases, with 23 bases between them. CDR3 amino acids: CASSVGGLRSSALGYTF. CDR3 in DNA: TGTGCCAGCAGCGTAGGGGGATTACGCTCATCTGCTTTGGGCTACACCTTC. Drawing the rest from reference TRBV9 and TRBJ1-2, the complete variable domain is DSGVTQTPKHLITATGQRVTLRCSPRSGDLSVYWYQQSLDQGLQFLIQYYNGEERAKGNILERFSAQQFPDLHSELNLSSLELGDSALYFCASSVGGLRSSALGYTFGSGTRLTVV.

The chain recombines TRBV4-1 with TRBJ2-1; D is undetermined. The CDR3 is 14 residues long. Trimming removed 10 bases at V and 7 bases at J, with 20 bases between. The germline gives CDR1 MGHRA, CDR2 YSYEKL. CDR3 coding DNA: TGCGCCACCACAGCCTGGCCTACGAAGAATGAGCAGTTCTTC. Encoded protein: CATTAWPTKNEQFF.